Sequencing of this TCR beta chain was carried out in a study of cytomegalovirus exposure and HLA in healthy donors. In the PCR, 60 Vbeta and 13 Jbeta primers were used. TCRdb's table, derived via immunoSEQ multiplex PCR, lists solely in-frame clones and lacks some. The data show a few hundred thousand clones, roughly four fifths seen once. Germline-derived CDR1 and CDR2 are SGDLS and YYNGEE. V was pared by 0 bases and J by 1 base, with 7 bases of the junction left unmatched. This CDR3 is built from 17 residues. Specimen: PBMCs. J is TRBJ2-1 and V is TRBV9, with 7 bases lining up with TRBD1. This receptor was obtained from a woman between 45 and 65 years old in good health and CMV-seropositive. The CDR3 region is CASSVGTGDLSYNEQFF. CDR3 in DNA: TGTGCCAGCAGCGTAGGAACAGGGGATTTGTCCTACAATGAGCAGTTCTTC.